This T cell receptor (beta chain) originates from a study of breast tumors, draining lymph nodes, adjacent tissues. Study observations and caveats: Luminal-like breast cancer showed significantly greater tumor-nontumor repertoire similarity than basal-like breast cancer did. Compared with lymph nodes, tumors were less diverse; compared with nontumor tissue, more. Data fit most tumor T cells coming from lymph node, expanding in tumor.

This CDR3 contains 15 residues. Trimming cost V 3 bases and J 2 bases, with 14 bases left between them. CDR1 and CDR2 from the germline V gene are MGHRA and YSYEKL. Samples came from axillary lymph nodes draining the breast cancer. TCRdb re-called the multiplex PCR reads through MiXCR, storing one row per CDR3 protein. The data show approximately 230,000 distinct CDR3 sequences, with under 40% seen just once and over 3.5% held by the top ten. This clonotype was seen at least ten times. What it binds is not known. Sequencing was performed on axillary lymph node tissue. The clonotype comes from a female donor with breast cancer. Some clones in this sample may be carry-over from other donors' samples. The rearrangement joins TRBV4-1 to TRBJ2-7; TRBD1 or TRBD2 may be the D gene (5 bases each). For the CDR3, the DNA is TGCGCCAGCAGCCAGGACCCGGGACGGACCTACGAGCAGTACTTC. Translating it yields CASSQDPGRTYEQYF.